This is a list of T cell receptor beta chains from one sample in a study of T cell responses to AZD1222 COVID-19 vaccine. This table comes from immunoSEQ multiplex PCR, and its TCRdb copy is limited to in-frame clones, with some not included. The sample holds about 110,000 clones, approximately 85% seen once. This specimen was peripheral blood, taken on day 0 of MenACWY control vaccination. The source is an adult in good health. Both conserved end residues are part of each CDR3. The D gene is left open where the match is weak.

V,D,J,CDR3,DNA
TRBV7-9,NA,TRBJ1-6,CASSLDPGSPLHF,TGTGCCAGCAGCTTAGACCCGGGTTCACCCCTCCACTTT
TRBV28,NA,TRBJ1-1,CASSRPREAFF,TGTGCCAGCAGTCGACCCAGGGAAGCTTTCTTT
TRBV12-3/TRBV12-4,NA,TRBJ1-2,CASSGRNLYGYTF,TGTGCCAGCAGTGGACGGAACCTCTATGGCTACACCTTC
TRBV2,NA,TRBJ1-2,CASSEGHAFGYTF,TGTGCCAGCAGTGAGGGACACGCGTTCGGCTACACCTTC
TRBV5-4,TRBD1,TRBJ2-1,CASRDRALNEQFF,TGTGCCAGCCGGGACAGGGCCCTCAATGAGCAGTTCTTC
TRBV4-2,NA,TRBJ1-6,CASSQRRTGSGSPLHF,TGTGCCAGCAGCCAACGACGGACGGGGTCGGGATCACCCCTCCACTTT
TRBV9,NA,TRBJ1-1,CASSVAGEGRVGTEAFF,TGTGCCAGCAGCGTAGCCGGAGAGGGCAGGGTGGGGACTGAAGCTTTCTTT
TRBV27,NA,TRBJ2-3,CASSYPGTDTQYF,TGTGCCAGCAGTTATCCGGGAACGGATACGCAGTATTTT
TRBV29-1,NA,TRBJ1-2,CSVLEGTGGYGYTF,TGCAGCGTCCTAGAGGGGACGGGGGGCTATGGCTACACCTTC
TRBV4-3,NA,TRBJ2-6,CASSQDGGASGANVLTF,TGCGCCAGCAGCCAAGATGGGGGGGCCAGTGGGGCCAACGTCCTGACTTTC
TRBV7-3,NA,TRBJ2-1,CASSAGLEQFF,TGTGCCAGCAGCGCAGGGTTGGAGCAGTTCTTC
TRBV4-1,NA,TRBJ1-4,CASSQGNRDSNEKLFF,TGCGCCAGCAGCCAAGGAAACCGGGACTCTAATGAAAAACTGTTTTTT
TRBV27,NA,TRBJ2-7,CASSFRQPGHEQYF,TGTGCCAGCAGTTTCAGACAGCCAGGTCACGAGCAGTACTTC
TRBV12-3/TRBV12-4,NA,TRBJ2-7,CASSFGQLYEQYF,TGTGCCAGCAGTTTCGGGCAGCTCTACGAGCAGTACTTC
TRBV28,TRBD2,TRBJ2-7,CASSWIGRAYEQYF,TGTGCCAGCAGTTGGATAGGGAGGGCCTACGAGCAGTACTTC
TRBV19,NA,TRBJ2-7,CASSISSHREQYF,TGTGCCAGTAGTATCTCTTCACACAGAGAGCAGTACTTC
TRBV7-3,TRBD1,TRBJ2-7,CASSPRTGTSYEQYF,TGTGCCAGCAGCCCCCGGACAGGAACCTCCTACGAGCAGTACTTC